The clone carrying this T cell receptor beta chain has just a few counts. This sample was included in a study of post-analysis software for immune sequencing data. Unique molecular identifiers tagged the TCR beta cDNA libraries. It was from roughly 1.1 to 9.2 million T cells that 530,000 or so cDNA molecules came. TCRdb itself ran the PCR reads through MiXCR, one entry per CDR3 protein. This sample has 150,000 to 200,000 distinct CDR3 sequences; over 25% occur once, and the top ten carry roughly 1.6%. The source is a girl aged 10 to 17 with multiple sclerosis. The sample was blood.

The CDR3 region has the DNA TGCGCCAGCACGGGACTAGACACCACCGGGGAGCTGTTTTTT. Amino acids: CASTGLDTTGELFF. The chain has TRBV4-1 and TRBJ2-2; TRBD2 matches at 8 bases. This CDR3 spans 14 amino acids. The V gene's germline CDR1 is MGHRA and CDR2 YSYEKL. The V gene end was trimmed by 7 bases and the J gene end by 4 bases; junction bases not matched to a gene: 5.